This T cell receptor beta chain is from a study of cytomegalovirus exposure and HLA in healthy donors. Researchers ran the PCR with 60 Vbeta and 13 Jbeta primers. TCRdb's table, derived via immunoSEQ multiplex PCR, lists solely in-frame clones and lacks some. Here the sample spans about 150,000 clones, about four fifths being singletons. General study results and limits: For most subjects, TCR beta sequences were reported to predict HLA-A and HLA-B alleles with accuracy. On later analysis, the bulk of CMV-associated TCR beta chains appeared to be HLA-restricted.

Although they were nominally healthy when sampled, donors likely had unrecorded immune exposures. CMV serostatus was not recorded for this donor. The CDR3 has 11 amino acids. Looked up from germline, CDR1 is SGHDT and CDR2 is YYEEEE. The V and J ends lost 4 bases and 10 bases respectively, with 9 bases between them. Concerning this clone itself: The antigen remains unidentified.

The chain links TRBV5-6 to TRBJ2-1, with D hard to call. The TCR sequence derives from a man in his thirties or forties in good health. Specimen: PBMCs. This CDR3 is CASSTRGEQFF. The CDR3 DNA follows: TGTGCCAGCAGCACCCGAGGAGAGCAGTTCTTC.